What follows are 7 T cell receptor beta chains derived from one specimen sequenced in a study of sequential checkpoint blockade in melanoma. Libraries were prepared by immunoSEQ multiplex PCR; TCRdb keeps only in-frame clonotypes and omits some of them. The sample has about 5,300 clones, 78% seen once. The sample's treatment: randomized to nivolumab then ipilimumab (arm A) or the reverse (arm B). The source was CD8+ T cells sorted from blood (inferred from file names), collected from a patient given nivolumab and ipilimumab in sequence. The receptor source for this set is a human donor with melanoma.

This chain uses TRBV19 with TRBJ2-7, with D maybe TRBD1 (6 bases). The V end was cut by 4 bases, the J end by 2 bases, with 12 bases between. This CDR3 region has 14 residues. Per germline, CDR1 LNHDA and CDR2 SQIVND (reference sequence). CDR3: CASSKDSLTYEQYF. The CDR3 DNA sequence: TGTGCCAGTAGTAAGGACAGCCTAACCTACGAGCAGTACTTC. The full variable domain, completed using reference TRBV19 and TRBJ2-7, is DGGITQSPKYLFRKEGQNVTLSCEQNLNHDAMYWYRQDPGQGLRLIYYSQIVNDFQKGDIAEGYSVSREKKESFPLTVTSAQKNPTAFYLCASSKDSLTYEQYFGPGTRLTVT.

The CDR3 DNA is TGCGCCAGCAGCCCCCACGGGACTAGCGGGGCTGAAGATACGCAGTATTTT. Its translation is CASSPHGTSGAEDTQYF. The chain carries TRBV4-1 and TRBJ2-3, with TRBD2 matching 13 bases. Per germline, CDR1 MGHRA and CDR2 YSYEKL. The CDR3 totals 17 residues. The V and J ends lost 4 bases and 5 bases, in that order; junction bases with no gene match: 9.

Only a few counts were recorded for this clone. The chain employs TRBV19 and TRBJ1-5; D is unclear. Per the germline V gene, CDR1 is LNHDA and CDR2 is SQIVND (reference sequence). Trimming cost V 5 bases and J 0 bases, with 11 bases left between them. This CDR3 spans 15 amino acids. CDR3 bases: TGTGCCAGTAGTGTTCAGGCCTATAGCAATCAGCCCCAGCATTTT. This translates into CASSVQAYSNQPQHF.

The chain has TRBV28 and TRBJ2-7, with D unclear. Per the germline V gene, CDR1 is MDHEN and CDR2 is SYDVKM. V dropped 0 bases and J dropped 7 bases, with 7 bases sitting between them. CDR3 length: 12 amino acids. The CDR3 DNA reads TGTGCCAGCAGTTTATGGAGGATGGAGCAGTACTTC. Translation: CASSLWRMEQYF.

The rearrangement links TRBV13 to TRBJ2-7, with D hard to call. V lost 5 bases, J lost 2 bases, and 4 bases lay in between. This CDR3 has 11 amino acids. CDR1 is PRHDT and CDR2 is FYEKMQ in the germline V gene (reference sequence). The CDR3 coding sequence is TGTGCCAGCAGCGTAACCTACGAGCAGTACTTC. It codes for CASSVTYEQYF.

The chain couples TRBV27 to TRBJ2-1, with TRBD2 matching 10 bases. Germline V gives CDR1 MNHEY, CDR2 SMNVEV (reference sequence). The V gene end was trimmed by 7 bases and the J gene end by 9 bases; junction bases not matched to a gene: 6. This CDR3 is built from 13 residues. Here the CDR3 DNA reads TGTGCCAGCACCAGCGGGGGGGCCATTGAGCAGTTCTTC. It specifies CASTSGGAIEQFF.

The V and J genes are TRBV29-1 and TRBJ1-2; D gene ambiguous. Deletions cut 6 bases from V and 3 bases from J, with 14 bases between. CDR3 length equals 13 residues. Per germline, CDR1 SQVTM and CDR2 ANQGSEA. The CDR3 DNA follows: TGCAGCGTAGACCCAGACATATACTATGGCTACACCTTC. This gives the protein CSVDPDIYYGYTF.